Included here is one T cell receptor (beta chain) sequence, with context. Its antigen is unidentified. The germline V gene encodes CDR1 SGDLS and CDR2 YYNGEE. The CDR3 spans 14 residues. Trimming shortened V by 4 bases and J by 5 bases, and 15 bases separated the two germline ends. Primers included in the PCR were 60 Vbeta and 13 Jbeta primers. Per the original methods: Counted up in a later analysis, unique TCR beta chains came to 60 million to 95 million, with around 10 million shared. Only in-frame clones appear in the TCRdb table, and some are missing; sequencing was by immunoSEQ multiplex PCR. The V and J calls and clone size were taken over from that table, and D and trimming were inferred from the DNA. The sample lists fewer than 200,000 clones, under 85% seen once, with 5% to 5.5% in the top ten. This entry comes from a study of cytomegalovirus exposure and HLA in healthy donors. Study findings and constraints: About 87% or about 30% of the time was how often most TCR beta V segments were productive, according to an earlier analysis. In a later analysis, a genetic analysis reported fewer productive-TCR N-insertions in an Asian-associated ancestry cluster than the cohort average. The classifier reportedly diagnosed cytomegalovirus status with high sensitivity and specificity.

Material: PBMCs. The clonotype comes from a woman aged 18-29 years in good health and CMV-seropositive. The genes are TRBV9 and TRBJ2-5; D uncertain. CDR3 DNA sequence: TGTGCCAGCAGCTCGATGCCCGGGTCGGAGACCCAGTACTTC. Its translation: CASSSMPGSETQYF.